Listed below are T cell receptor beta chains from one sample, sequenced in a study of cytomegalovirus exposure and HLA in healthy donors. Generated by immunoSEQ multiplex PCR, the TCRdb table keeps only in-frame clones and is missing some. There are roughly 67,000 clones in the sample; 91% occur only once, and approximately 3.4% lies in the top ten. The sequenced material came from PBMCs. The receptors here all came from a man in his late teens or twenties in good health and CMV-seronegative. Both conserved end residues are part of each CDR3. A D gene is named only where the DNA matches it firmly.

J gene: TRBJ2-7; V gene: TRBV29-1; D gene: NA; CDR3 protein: CSVRTSSYEQYF
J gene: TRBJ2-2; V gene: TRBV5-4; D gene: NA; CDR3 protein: CASSLEVGAGELFF
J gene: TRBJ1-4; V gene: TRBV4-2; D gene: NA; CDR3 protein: CASSQFILGRVATNEKLFF
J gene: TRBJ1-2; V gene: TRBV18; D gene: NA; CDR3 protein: CASSPVSRGSGYTF
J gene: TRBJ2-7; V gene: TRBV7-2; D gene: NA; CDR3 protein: CASSTDRGFAEQYF
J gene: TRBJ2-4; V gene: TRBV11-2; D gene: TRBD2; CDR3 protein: CASSLDGELAGAKNIQYF
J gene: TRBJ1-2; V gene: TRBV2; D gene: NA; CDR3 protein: CASSEGGTHTSGYTF
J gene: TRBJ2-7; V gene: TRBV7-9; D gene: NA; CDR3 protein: CASSLGAVPSYEQYF
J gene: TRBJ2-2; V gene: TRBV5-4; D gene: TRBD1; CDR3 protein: CASSPRDRAGELFF
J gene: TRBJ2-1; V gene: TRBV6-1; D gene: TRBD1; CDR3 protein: CASSGADRPYNEQFF
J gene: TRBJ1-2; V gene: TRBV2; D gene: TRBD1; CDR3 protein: CASSDPGQADGYTF
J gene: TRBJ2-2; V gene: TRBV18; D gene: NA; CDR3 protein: CASSPGGATGELFF
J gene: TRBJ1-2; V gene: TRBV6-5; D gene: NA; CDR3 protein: CASSYGSRGYGYTF
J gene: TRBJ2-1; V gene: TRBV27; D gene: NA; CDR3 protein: CASPLGVMGSSYNEQFF
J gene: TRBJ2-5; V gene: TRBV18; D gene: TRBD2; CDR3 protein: CASSSTTGEGETQYF
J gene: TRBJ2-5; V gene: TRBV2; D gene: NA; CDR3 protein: CASSSTLQETQYF
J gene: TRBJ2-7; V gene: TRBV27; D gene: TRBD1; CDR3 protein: CASHRQGSSYEQYF
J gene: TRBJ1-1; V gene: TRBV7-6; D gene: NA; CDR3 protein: CASSQNRGNTEAFF
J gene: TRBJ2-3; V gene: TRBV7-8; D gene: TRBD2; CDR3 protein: CASRATGTSPYF
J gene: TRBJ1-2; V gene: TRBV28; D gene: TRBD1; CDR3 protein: CASSLARGQGATF
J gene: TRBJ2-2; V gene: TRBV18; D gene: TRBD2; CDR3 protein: CASSPQTSGSIFAGELFF
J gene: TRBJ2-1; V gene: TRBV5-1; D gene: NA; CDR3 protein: CASSFGATSSYNEQFF
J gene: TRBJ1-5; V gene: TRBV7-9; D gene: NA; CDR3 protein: CASSLGDGGEGNQPQHF
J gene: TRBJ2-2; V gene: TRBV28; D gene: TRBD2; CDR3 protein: CASSFQWGPEGLAALVNTGELFF
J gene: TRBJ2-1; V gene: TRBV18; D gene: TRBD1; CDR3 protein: CASSRDRTNEQFF
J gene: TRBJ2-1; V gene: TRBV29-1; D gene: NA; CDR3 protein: CSVNKQETLPYNEQFF
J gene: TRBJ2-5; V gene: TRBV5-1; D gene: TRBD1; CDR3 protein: CASSFGDRVQETQYF
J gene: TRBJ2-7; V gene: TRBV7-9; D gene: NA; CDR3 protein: CASSLDGSSSYEQYF
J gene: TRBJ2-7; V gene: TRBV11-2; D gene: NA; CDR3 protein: CASSLVFAVHLAYEQYF
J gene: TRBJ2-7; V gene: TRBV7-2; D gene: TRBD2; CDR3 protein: CASSWGLAAPLLSYEQYF
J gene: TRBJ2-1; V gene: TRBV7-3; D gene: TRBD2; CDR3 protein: CASSSAVRGRWPSGSFYNEQFF
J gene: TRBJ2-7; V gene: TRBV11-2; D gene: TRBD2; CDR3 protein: CASSLVSGNSYEQYF
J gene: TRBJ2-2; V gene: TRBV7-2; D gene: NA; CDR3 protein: CASSLVVGDTGELFF
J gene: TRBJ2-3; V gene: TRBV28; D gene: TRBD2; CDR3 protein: CASSPTSGSGTDTQYF
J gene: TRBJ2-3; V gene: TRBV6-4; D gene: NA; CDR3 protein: CASSLADTDTQYF
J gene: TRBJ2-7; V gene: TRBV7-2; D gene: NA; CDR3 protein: CASSPSTGRPPYEQYF
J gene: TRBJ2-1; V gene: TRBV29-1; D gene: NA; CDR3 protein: CSVAGLDLTNEQFF
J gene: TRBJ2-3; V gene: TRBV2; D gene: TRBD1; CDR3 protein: CATSQGVGYGDTQYF
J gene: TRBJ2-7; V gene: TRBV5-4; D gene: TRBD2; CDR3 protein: CASSPGTRSYEQYF
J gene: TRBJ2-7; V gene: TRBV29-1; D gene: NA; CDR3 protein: CSVVGGIYEQYF
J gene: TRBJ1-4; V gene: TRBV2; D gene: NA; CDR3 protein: CASSEPVATNEKLFF
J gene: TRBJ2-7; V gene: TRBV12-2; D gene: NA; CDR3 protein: CASRLAKDRGSYEQYF
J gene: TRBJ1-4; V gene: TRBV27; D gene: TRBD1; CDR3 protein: CASSLFRRSGTGGTNEKLFF
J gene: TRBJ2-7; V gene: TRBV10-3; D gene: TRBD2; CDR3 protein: CATTALAGSYEQYF
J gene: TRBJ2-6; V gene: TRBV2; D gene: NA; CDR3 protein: CASSEAELGANVLTF
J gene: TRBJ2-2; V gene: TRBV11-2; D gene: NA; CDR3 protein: CASSLAGLLTGELFF
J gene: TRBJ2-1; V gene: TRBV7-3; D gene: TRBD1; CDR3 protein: CASSPGTVSSNEQFF
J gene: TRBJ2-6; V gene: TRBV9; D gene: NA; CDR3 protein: CASSVVSVSGANVLTF
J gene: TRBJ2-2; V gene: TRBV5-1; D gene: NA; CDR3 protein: CASSLDGAGATGELFF
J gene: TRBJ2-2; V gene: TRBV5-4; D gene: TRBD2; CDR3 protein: CASSPGGSGRPAGELFF
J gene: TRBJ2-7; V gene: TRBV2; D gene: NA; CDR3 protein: CASRGETYEQYF
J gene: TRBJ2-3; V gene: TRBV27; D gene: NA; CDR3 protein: CASSLQGYTQYF
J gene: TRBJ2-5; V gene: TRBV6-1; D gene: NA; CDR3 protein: CATTMWEGEETQYF
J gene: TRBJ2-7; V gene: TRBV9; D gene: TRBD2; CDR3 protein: CASSAGLAGTEQYF
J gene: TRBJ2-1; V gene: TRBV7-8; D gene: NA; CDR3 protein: CASSLASVYEQFF
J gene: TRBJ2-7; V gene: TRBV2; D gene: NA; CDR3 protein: CASSTDSSSYEQYF
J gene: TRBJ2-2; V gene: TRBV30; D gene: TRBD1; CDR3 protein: CGGTGEAGELFF
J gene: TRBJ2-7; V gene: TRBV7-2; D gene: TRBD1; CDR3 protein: CASSSRTGGEQYF